This passage covers 32 T cell receptor beta chains from one sample sequenced in a study of cytomegalovirus exposure and HLA in healthy donors. The PCR was carried out with 60 Vbeta primers and 13 Jbeta primers. Clones were read by immunoSEQ multiplex PCR, and TCRdb kept only the in-frame ones, dropping some. The data contain fewer than 200,000 clones, roughly nine tenths of them seen just once; the ten biggest clones take up about 0.23%. Sequenced sample: PBMCs. The receptors here all came from a girl under three years old in good health and CMV-seronegative.

The table lists this clone with a count of one. V usage is TRBV7-2 and J usage is TRBJ2-1; D unclear. From germline, CDR1 is SGHTA and CDR2 FQGNSA. The CDR3 has 15 amino acids. With 1 base removed from V and 0 bases from J, the gap between germline ends came to 7 bases. CDR3 DNA sequence: TGTGCCAGCAGCTTAGGATCAGTCTCCTACAATGAGCAGTTCTTC. This codes for CASSLGSVSYNEQFF.

The chain carries TRBV5-1 and TRBJ2-5; TRBD2 matches at 8 bases. V gave up 3 bases and J gave up 1 base; unmatched junction bases: 5. There are 15 residues in the CDR3. Looked up from germline, CDR1 is SGHRS and CDR2 is YFSETQ. The CDR3 DNA follows: TGCGCCAGCAGCTATGGCGGGGGGCCCCAAGAGACCCAGTACTTC. This sequence encodes CASSYGGGPQETQYF. Supplemented by reference TRBV5-1 and TRBJ2-5, the full variable domain reads KAGVTQTPRYLIKTRGQQVTLSCSPISGHRSVSWYQQTPGQGLQFLFEYFSETQRNKGNFPGRFSGRQFSNSRSEMNVSTLELGDSALYLCASSYGGGPQETQYFGPGTRLLVL.

CDR3 DNA sequence: TGTGCCTGGAGTGCGAGTCACACCGGGGAGCTGTTTTTT. This translates into CAWSASHTGELFF. V usage is TRBV30 and J usage is TRBJ2-2; D is uncertain. The CDR3 has 13 residues. V lost 1 base and J 3 bases, leaving 6 bases between the germline ends. Germline values: CDR1 GTSNPN, CDR2 SVGIG (reference sequence).

The chain carries TRBV19 and TRBJ1-5; 12 bases are a match to TRBD1. The CDR3 is 20 residues long. Trimming at V came to 9 bases and at J to 0 bases, leaving 18 bases not matched to a gene. CDR1 and CDR2 (germline): LNHDA, SQIVND (reference sequence). The CDR3 is CASTGRTGQGASYSNQPQHF. In DNA form, the CDR3 reads TGTGCCAGCACAGGGAGAACGGGACAGGGGGCATCCTATAGCAATCAGCCCCAGCATTTT.

The chain employs TRBV5-1 and TRBJ1-6, with 8 bases aligning to TRBD1. V was pared by 4 bases and J by 0 bases, with 15 bases of the junction left unmatched. CDR3 size: 20 residues. Germline V gives CDR1 SGHRS, CDR2 YFSETQ. The CDR3 here is CASSIPGTGWLSSYNSPLHF. The CDR3 DNA sequence: TGCGCCAGCAGCATACCCGGGACAGGATGGTTAAGCTCCTATAATTCACCCCTCCACTTT.

To note about this clone: Other nucleotide sequences from this sample produce the same CDR3. The CDR3 protein is CASSLGGSGNTIYF. The CDR3 coding sequence is TGTGCCAGCAGCTTGGGGGGATCTGGAAACACCATATATTTT. The chain recombines TRBV7-9 with TRBJ1-3, with D possibly TRBD1 on 5 matching bases. Deletions cut 3 bases from V and 1 base from J, with 7 bases between. The CDR3 sequence is 14 residues long. The germline V gene has CDR1 SEHNR and CDR2 FQNEAQ (reference sequence).

V usage is TRBV7-9 and J usage is TRBJ2-1, with D perhaps matching TRBD1 (6 bases). V was shortened by 1 base and J by 14 bases, with 9 bases between the two germline ends. Germline V gives CDR1 SEHNR, CDR2 FQNEAQ (reference sequence). The CDR3 is 11 residues long. CDR3 in amino acids: CASSLEQGKFF. CDR3 bases: TGTGCCAGCAGCTTAGAACAGGGCAAGTTCTTC.

This chain connects TRBV6-5 to TRBJ1-4; D unresolved. Trimming removed 0 bases from V and 0 bases from J, with 8 bases in between. Germline lookup yields CDR1 MNHEY and CDR2 SVGAGI. CDR3 length: 16 residues. The CDR3 spells CASSYSSAATNEKLFF. In nucleotides, the CDR3 is TGTGCCAGCAGTTACTCGAGTGCCGCAACTAATGAAAAACTGTTTTTT.

The chain uses TRBV7-2 and TRBJ1-6; the D gene is possibly TRBD1 (5 bases). The germline V gene encodes CDR1 SGHTA and CDR2 FQGNSA. V was pared by 3 bases and J by 9 bases, with 12 bases between. The CDR3 spans 14 residues. CDR3 sequence (DNA): TGTGCCAGCAGCTTCGGGGGAGTGGTTTCACCCCTCCACTTT. Its protein is CASSFGGVVSPLHF. The full variable domain, completed using reference TRBV7-2 and TRBJ1-6, is GAGVSQSPSNKVTEKGKDVELRCDPISGHTALYWYRQSLGQGLEFLIYFQGNSAPDKSGLPSDRFSAERTGGSVSTLTIQRTQQEDSAVYLCASSFGGVVSPLHFGNGTRLTVT.

The rearrangement uses TRBV27 and TRBJ2-7; D might be TRBD2 (6 bases). From germline, CDR1 is MNHEY and CDR2 SMNVEV (reference sequence). V lost 5 bases, J lost 3 bases, and 14 bases lay in between. The CDR3 is 14 residues long. CDR3 amino acids: CASSKLATLYEQYF. The DNA of the CDR3 is TGTGCCAGCAGTAAACTAGCAACCCTCTACGAGCAGTACTTC.

The chain employs TRBV5-4 and TRBJ2-2; 9 bases line up with TRBD1. Trimming at V came to 4 bases and at J to 7 bases, leaving 8 bases not matched to a gene. CDR3 size: 15 residues. Germline CDR1 reads SGHNT; CDR2 reads YYREEE (reference sequence). CDR3 bases: TGTGCCAGCAGCCCCGGGACAGGGACTCTCGGGGAGCTGTTTTTT. This encodes CASSPGTGTLGELFF.

The table lists this clone with a count of one. The genes are TRBV11-2 and TRBJ2-5; tentative D call: TRBD2 (6 bases). This CDR3 contains 16 residues. V shed 5 bases and J shed 2 bases, with 18 bases lying between them. From germline, CDR1 is SGHAT and CDR2 FQNNGV. Here the CDR3 DNA reads TGTGCCAGCAGCCCCAAGATGGCTAGCGTGCAAGAGACCCAGTACTTC. This codes for CASSPKMASVQETQYF. Supplemented by reference TRBV11-2 and TRBJ2-5, the full variable domain reads EAGVAQSPRYKIIEKRQSVAFWCNPISGHATLYWYQQILGQGPKLLIQFQNNGVVDDSQLPKDRFSAERLKGVDSTLKIQPAKLEDSAVYLCASSPKMASVQETQYFGPGTRLLVL.

With regard to this clone: Sequence at one end of the junction differs from germline and may be a read error. The V gene is TRBV30, the J gene TRBJ1-1; no clear D gene. The CDR3 totals 12 residues. The germline gives CDR1 GTSNPN, CDR2 SVGIG (reference sequence). As DNA, the CDR3 is TGTGCCTGGGGGCCTCGGTTCACTGAAGCTCTCTTT. This encodes CAWGPRFTEALF.

The rearrangement uses TRBV9 and TRBJ2-3, with TRBD1 matching 10 bases. Germline V gene sequence: CDR1 SGDLS, CDR2 YYNGEE. The CDR3 totals 16 residues. J lost 1 base, V lost 2 bases, and 4 bases had no gene match. The CDR3: CASSVRTGGRTDTQYF. The DNA for the CDR3 is TGTGCCAGCAGCGTCAGGACAGGGGGGCGCACAGATACGCAGTATTTT.

The chain is built from TRBV4-1 and TRBJ2-3, with D perhaps TRBD2 (6 bases). The CDR3 has 17 amino acids. In germline, CDR1 is MGHRA, CDR2 YSYEKL. The V gene lost 1 base and the J gene lost 2 bases, with 16 bases spanning the gap. The CDR3 region has the DNA TGCGCCAGCAGCCAAGTTCCTCGACTAGGCGCCACAGATACGCAGTATTTT. It specifies CASSQVPRLGATDTQYF.

The genes are TRBV5-1 and TRBJ2-3; 7 bases agree with TRBD1. J gave up 3 bases and V 4 bases, and 5 bases lay outside the gene matches. The CDR3 has 14 amino acids. Germline values: CDR1 SGHRS, CDR2 YFSETQ. The CDR3 region is CASSPGQVTDTQYF. In nucleotides, the CDR3 is TGCGCCAGCAGCCCCGGACAGGTTACAGATACGCAGTATTTT.

This clone has a handful of counts. The chain links TRBV13 to TRBJ1-2; 7 bases agree with TRBD1. The V segment lost 0 bases and the J segment 8 bases; nucleotides outside the gene matches: 12. Per the germline V gene, CDR1 is PRHDT and CDR2 is FYEKMQ (reference sequence). CDR3 size: 16 residues. The CDR3 spells CASSLGGVEGAGGYTF. The CDR3 DNA sequence: TGTGCCAGCAGCTTAGGTGGGGTCGAGGGGGCAGGCGGCTACACCTTC.

This clone has just one count. The CDR3 is CASSKDRAGNTIYF. CDR3 in DNA: TGTGCCAGCAGTAAGGACAGGGCTGGAAACACCATATATTTT. The chain joins TRBV6-6 to TRBJ1-3; 8 bases match TRBD1. This CDR3 is built from 14 residues. The trim removed 5 bases at V and 2 bases at J, leaving 2 bases unmatched. CDR1 is MNHNY and CDR2 is SVGAGI in the germline V gene (reference sequence).

Points on this clone: The junction differs from germline at one of its ends, possibly a read error. The V call is TRBV7-9, the J call TRBJ2-6; TRBD1 agrees at 9 bases. This CDR3 contains 18 residues. Looked up from germline, CDR1 is SEHNR and CDR2 is FQNEAQ (reference sequence). The CDR3 protein is CSSSLRDRVISGANVLTF. The CDR3 DNA follows: TGTTCCAGCAGCTTAAGGGACAGGGTTATCTCTGGGGCCAACGTCCTGACTTTC.

The chain carries TRBV7-9 and TRBJ2-1; D is undetermined. The V gene's germline CDR1 is SEHNR and CDR2 FQNEAQ (reference sequence). The CDR3 runs to 13 residues. Trimming shortened V by 5 bases and J by 4 bases, and 9 bases separated the two germline ends. This CDR3 reads CASSLTTYNEQFF. As DNA, the CDR3 is TGTGCCAGCAGCCTTACCACTTACAATGAGCAGTTCTTC.

V and J are TRBV30 and TRBJ2-2, with D unresolved. CDR3 length: 14 amino acids. Trimming cost V 0 bases and J 1 base, with 6 bases left between them. Germline V gene sequence: CDR1 GTSNPN, CDR2 SVGIG (reference sequence). CDR3 nucleotides: TGTGCCTGGAGTGTATCTATGAACACCGGGGAGCTGTTTTTT. It codes for CAWSVSMNTGELFF.

J is TRBJ1-2 and V is TRBV5-1, with D perhaps TRBD1 (5 bases). This CDR3 is 14 amino acids long. Germline-derived CDR1 and CDR2 are SGHRS and YFSETQ. The ends were cut back, 6 bases at V and 5 bases at J, with 17 bases in the middle. This CDR3 reads CASKVGAGYYGYTF. The CDR3 DNA reads TGCGCCAGCAAGGTTGGGGCAGGTTATTATGGCTACACCTTC.

This rearrangement joins TRBV4-3 to TRBJ2-1; TRBD2 matches at 7 bases. With V trimmed by 3 bases and J by 7 bases, 21 bases remained unmatched. Per germline, CDR1 LGHNA and CDR2 YSLEER. The CDR3 contains 19 residues. DNA of the CDR3: TGCGCCAGCAGCCACGGGGTCAAAGGGAGGGAGAAGTTTTTAAATGAGCAGTTCTTC. This encodes CASSHGVKGREKFLNEQFF.

The chain links TRBV15 to TRBJ2-5; 10 bases match TRBD1. The DNA matches TRBJ2-7 better at its end, which makes the J call doubtful. The CDR3 contains 17 residues. Germline values: CDR1 LNHNV, CDR2 YYDKDF (reference sequence). The CDR3 loop is CATSSVPGTGDFYEQYF. The CDR3 DNA is TGTGCCACCAGCAGTGTACCCGGGACAGGGGACTTCTACGAGCAGTACTTC.

The V call is TRBV7-2, the J call TRBJ1-5; a weak D match, TRBD1 (6 bases). The germline CDR1 and CDR2 sequences are SGHTA and FQGNSA. This CDR3 contains 17 residues. V was trimmed by 1 base and J by 0 bases, leaving 13 bases between them. The CDR3 sequence is CASSLVGHLYSNQPQHF. CDR3 nucleotide sequence: TGTGCCAGCAGCTTAGTGGGACACCTATATAGCAATCAGCCCCAGCATTTT.

This sequence joins TRBV18 and TRBJ2-3; TRBD2 matches at 16 bases. From germline, CDR1 is KGHSH and CDR2 LQKENI. J gave up 4 bases and V 3 bases, and 4 bases lay outside the gene matches. This CDR3 is built from 17 residues. CDR3 coding DNA: TGTGCCAGCTCACCCGCGGGACTAGCGGGAGGGCCAGATACGCAGTATTTT. It yields the protein CASSPAGLAGGPDTQYF.

This chain uses TRBV19 with TRBJ2-3; TRBD2 aligns across 7 bases. The germline V gene has CDR1 LNHDA and CDR2 SQIVND (reference sequence). This CDR3 spans 15 amino acids. V was clipped by 3 bases and J by 1 base; unmatched bases: 4. The CDR3 sequence is CASSISLAGTDTQYF. The DNA for the CDR3 is TGTGCCAGTAGTATCAGCCTAGCGGGCACAGATACGCAGTATTTT.

In regard to this clone: The sample has other DNA sequences that encode this CDR3 too. V and J are TRBV6-1 and TRBJ1-4, with D maybe TRBD1 (5 bases). V was clipped by 4 bases and J by 7 bases, with 19 bases between them. This CDR3 spans 16 amino acids. Germline V gives CDR1 MNHNS, CDR2 SASEGT. Here the CDR3 reads CASSAVRTGGGEKLFF. The CDR3 bases are TGTGCCAGCAGTGCCGTCCGGACGGGGGGAGGTGAAAAACTGTTTTTT.

The rearrangement joins TRBV30 to TRBJ1-6; D perhaps matches TRBD1 (5 bases). Germline loops: CDR1 GTSNPN, CDR2 SVGIG (reference sequence). This CDR3 has 13 residues. V lost 3 bases to trimming and J lost 8 bases, with 11 bases between them. The CDR3 DNA follows: TGTGCCTGGAGCTGGGGGGATCATTCACCCCTCCACTTT. It codes for CAWSWGDHSPLHF.

This chain uses TRBV6-1 with TRBJ1-1, with D maybe TRBD1 (5 bases). Germline CDR1 MNHNS, CDR2 SASEGT. V gave up 1 base and J gave up 3 bases, with 9 bases separating them. This CDR3 comprises 14 residues. For the CDR3, the DNA is TGTGCCAGCAGTGAAGGCCCAGGGCACACTGAAGCTTTCTTT. As protein: CASSEGPGHTEAFF.

The chain employs TRBV19 and TRBJ2-5; 15 bases match TRBD2. From germline, CDR1 is LNHDA and CDR2 SQIVND (reference sequence). Trimming removed 3 bases from V and 2 bases from J; junction bases left unmatched: 7. The CDR3 consists of 18 residues. The CDR3 reads CASSILGLAGGTQETQYF. The CDR3, as DNA: TGTGCCAGTAGTATTCTAGGACTAGCGGGGGGGACGCAAGAGACCCAGTACTTC.

The V gene is TRBV10-3, the J gene TRBJ2-1; D is unresolved. V was shortened by 3 bases and J by 7 bases, with 16 bases between the two germline ends. Germline V CDR1 and CDR2: ENHRY, SYGVKD. CDR3 length equals 15 residues. CDR3: CAISEDFPSQNEQFF. The DNA for the CDR3 is TGTGCCATCAGTGAAGACTTCCCTTCCCAAAATGAGCAGTTCTTC.